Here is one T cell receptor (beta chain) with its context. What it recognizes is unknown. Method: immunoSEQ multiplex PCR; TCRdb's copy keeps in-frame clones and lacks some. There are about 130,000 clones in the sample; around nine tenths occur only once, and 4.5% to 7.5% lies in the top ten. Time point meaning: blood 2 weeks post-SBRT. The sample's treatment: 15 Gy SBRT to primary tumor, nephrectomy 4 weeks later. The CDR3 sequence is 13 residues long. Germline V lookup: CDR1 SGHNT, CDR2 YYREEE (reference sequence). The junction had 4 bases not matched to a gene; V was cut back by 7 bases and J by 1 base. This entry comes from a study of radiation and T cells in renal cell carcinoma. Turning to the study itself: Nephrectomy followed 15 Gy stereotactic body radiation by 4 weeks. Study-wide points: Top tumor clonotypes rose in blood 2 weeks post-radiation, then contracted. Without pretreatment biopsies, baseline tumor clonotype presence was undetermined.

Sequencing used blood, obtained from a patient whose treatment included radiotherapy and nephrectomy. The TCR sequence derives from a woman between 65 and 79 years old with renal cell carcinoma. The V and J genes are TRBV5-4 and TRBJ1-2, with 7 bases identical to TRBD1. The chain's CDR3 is CASAGQLNYGYTF. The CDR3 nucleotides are TGTGCCAGCGCGGGACAGCTTAACTATGGCTACACCTTC. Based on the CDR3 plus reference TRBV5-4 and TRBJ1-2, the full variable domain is ETGVTQSPTHLIKTRGQQVTLRCSSQSGHNTVSWYQQALGQGPQFIFQYYREEENGRGNFPPRFSGLQFPNYSSELNVNALELDDSALYLCASAGQLNYGYTFGSGTRLTVV.